This is a list of T cell receptor beta chains from one sample in a study of T cells in Graves' hyperthyroidism and ophthalmopathy. Using its own MiXCR run on the multiplex PCR reads, TCRdb lists one record per CDR3 protein. In the table there are about 360,000 distinct CDR3 sequences, under 15% of which are singletons. The material sequenced was blood. These receptors came from a young woman with Graves' hyperthyroidism. CDR3s include the opening cysteine and the closing phenylalanine or tryptophan. Fields, in order: clone size, D gene, V gene, J gene, CDR3 protein, CDR3 DNA. The D gene is left open where the match is weak. Size is omitted from some rows. Given values are once, few, many or a class for expanded clones.

>many|-|TRBV24-1|TRBJ2-1
CATTSGSEQFF
TGTGCCACTACTTCAGGGAGTGAGCAGTTCTTC
>many|-|TRBV24-1|TRBJ2-5
CATSEPNQETQYF
TGTGCCACCAGTGAACCGAACCAAGAGACCCAGTACTTC
>many|-|TRBV6-2/TRBV6-3|TRBJ2-7
CATGGAGLEQYF
TGTGCCACCGGAGGGGCAGGGCTCGAGCAGTACTTC
>few|TRBD2|TRBV30|TRBJ2-2
CAYPTLSGRAFSGELFF
TGTGCCTACCCCACGCTAAGCGGGAGGGCCTTTAGCGGGGAGCTGTTTTTT
>-|TRBD1|TRBV15|TRBJ1-1
CATSREVVQGVTEAFF
TGTGCCACCAGTCGAGAGGTGGTACAGGGGGTTACTGAAGCTTTCTTT
>-|-|TRBV4-2|TRBJ2-1
CASSQEAPNEQFF
TGTGCCAGCAGCCAAGAAGCCCCTAATGAGCAGTTCTTC
>many|-|TRBV28|TRBJ1-5
CASSSNGGGSNQPQHF
TGTGCCAGCAGTTCAAACGGGGGGGGTAGCAATCAGCCCCAGCATTTT
>many|-|TRBV20-1|TRBJ2-3
CSARDPQATDAQYF
TGCAGTGCTAGGGACCCACAAGCAACAGATGCGCAGTATTTT
>-|TRBD2|TRBV24-1|TRBJ2-2
CATSELAGGPYTGELFF
TGTGCCACCAGCGAACTAGCGGGAGGCCCCTACACCGGGGAGCTGTTTTTT
>many|TRBD1|TRBV6-1|TRBJ1-5
CASRPTGTGYQPQHF
TGTGCCAGCAGGCCTACCGGGACAGGGTATCAGCCCCAGCATTTT
>few|TRBD2|TRBV7-3|TRBJ2-3
CASSLYWGGRDTQYF
TGTGCCAGCAGCTTATACTGGGGGGGTAGGGATACGCAGTATTTT
>-|-|TRBV11-3|TRBJ1-5
CASSSSAENQPQHF
TGTGCCAGCAGCTCGTCAGCGGAGAATCAGCCCCAGCATTTT
>once|-|TRBV5-1|TRBJ1-6
CASSRLGQAVSPLHF
TGCGCCAGCAGCCGGCTGGGACAAGCCGTATCACCCCTCCACTTT
>few|TRBD2|TRBV6-1|TRBJ2-1
CASSYSPSGAGSYNEQFF
TGTGCCAGCAGTTACTCGCCTAGCGGGGCGGGATCCTACAATGAGCAGTTCTTC
>many|TRBD2|TRBV9|TRBJ2-7
CASSGGTSGSNYEQYF
TGTGCCAGCAGCGGCGGGACTAGCGGCTCAAACTACGAGCAGTACTTC
>many|-|TRBV7-2|TRBJ2-2
CASSLTGSNTGELFF
TGTGCCAGCAGCTTAACGGGGTCGAACACCGGGGAGCTGTTTTTT
>many|-|TRBV3-1|TRBJ1-5
CASSQTIGQPQHF
TGTGCCAGCAGCCAAACGATCGGTCAGCCCCAGCATTTT
>many|-|TRBV10-3|TRBJ2-1
CATNRDGSRNEQFF
TGTGCCACCAACCGGGACGGGTCACGCAATGAGCAGTTCTTC
>many|-|TRBV18|TRBJ1-3
CASSPTESGNTIYF
TGTGCCAGCTCACCAACCGAGTCGGGAAACACCATATATTTT
>few|-|TRBV24-1|TRBJ2-7
CATSDPTVSYEQYF
TGTGCCACCAGTGACCCGACAGTTTCCTACGAGCAGTACTTC
>many|-|TRBV6-5|TRBJ2-3
CASSYHGQIATDTQYF
TGTGCCAGCAGTTACCACGGACAGATCGCCACAGATACGCAGTATTTT
>-|TRBD1|TRBV12-3/TRBV12-4|TRBJ1-2
CASSPLGDRVIGYTF
TGTGCCAGCAGTCCCCTCGGGGACAGGGTTATTGGCTACACCTTC
>-|-|TRBV7-2|TRBJ1-4
CASSSAGPFNEKLFF
TGTGCCAGCAGCTCCGCCGGGCCCTTCAATGAAAAACTGTTTTTT
>many|-|TRBV24-1|TRBJ1-1
CATRRAMNTEAFF
TGTGCCACCAGGAGGGCCATGAACACTGAAGCTTTCTTT
>-|TRBD1|TRBV6-4|TRBJ1-4
CASSAQPGQGFKLFF
TGTGCCAGCAGTGCCCAACCGGGACAGGGATTTAAACTGTTTTTT
>many|TRBD2|TRBV18|TRBJ2-3
CASSPAGEEADTQYF
TGTGCCAGCTCACCAGCGGGAGAGGAAGCTGATACGCAGTATTTT
>many|-|TRBV27|TRBJ2-3
CASSGRIGLPSTDTQYF
TGTGCCAGCAGTGGTAGAATTGGACTTCCTAGCACAGATACGCAGTATTTT
>-|-|TRBV6-5|TRBJ1-2
CASSYPPASNGYTF
TGTGCCAGCAGTTACCCACCAGCCTCGAATGGCTACACCTTC
>many|-|TRBV12-3/TRBV12-4|TRBJ1-2
CASSLGEFLYGYTF
TGTGCCAGCAGTTTAGGGGAATTCCTCTATGGCTACACCTTC
>many|-|TRBV27|TRBJ1-3
CASSRVYSGNTIYF
TGTGCCAGCAGTCGGGTATACTCTGGAAACACCATATATTTT
>-|-|TRBV5-6|TRBJ1-2
CASSRIPPLGDYGYTF
TGTGCCAGCAGCCGAATACCACCCCTAGGGGACTATGGCTACACCTTC
>many|-|TRBV7-3|TRBJ2-1
CASSLKGDPGEQFF
TGTGCCAGCAGCTTAAAAGGTGACCCGGGGGAGCAGTTCTTC
>-|-|TRBV6-5|TRBJ1-6
CASSYGLYSPLHF
TGTGCCAGCAGTTACGGACTCTATTCACCCCTCCACTTT
>many|-|TRBV6-2/TRBV6-3|TRBJ2-1
CASSSGGGAYNEQFF
TGTGCCAGCAGTTCCGGAGGGGGGGCCTACAATGAGCAGTTCTTC
>-|TRBD1|TRBV24-1|TRBJ1-2
CATSEGTGFNYGYTF
TGTGCCACCAGTGAAGGGACAGGGTTTAACTATGGCTACACCTTC
>few|-|TRBV20-1|TRBJ1-1
CSARRRPTMNTEAFF
TGCAGTGCTAGACGCAGACCAACAATGAACACTGAAGCTTTCTTT
>-|TRBD1|TRBV24-1|TRBJ2-3
CATSDPRDRQPDTQYF
TGTGCCACCAGTGATCCCAGGGACAGGCAACCAGATACGCAGTATTTT
>many|TRBD1|TRBV5-1|TRBJ1-1
CASSRTNPDRDEAFF
TGCGCCAGCAGCCGAACCAACCCCGACAGGGATGAAGCTTTCTTT
>many|-|TRBV28|TRBJ1-4
CASSHHPWEDEKLFF
TGTGCCAGCAGTCACCATCCTTGGGAGGATGAAAAACTGTTTTTT
>few|-|TRBV10-3|TRBJ2-1
CAISRGPNNEQFF
TGTGCCATCTCCCGGGGCCCCAACAATGAGCAGTTCTTC
>-|-|TRBV27|TRBJ1-3
CASRAGDRGNTIYF
TGTGCCAGCAGGGCAGGGGATCGAGGAAACACCATATATTTT
>-|-|TRBV20-1|TRBJ2-5
CSAPRGLTAQETQYF
TGCAGTGCTCCTAGGGGTCTGACAGCCCAAGAGACCCAGTACTTC
>-|-|TRBV2|TRBJ1-5
CASREDGESYQPQHF
TGTGCCAGCAGGGAAGACGGGGAATCCTATCAGCCCCAGCATTTT
>many|-|TRBV5-1|TRBJ1-3
CASRSGGADSGNTIYF
TGCGCCAGCAGATCGGGAGGGGCAGACTCTGGAAACACCATATATTTT
>-|TRBD1|TRBV12-3/TRBV12-4|TRBJ1-5
CASSSIQDRGDQPQHF
TGTGCCAGCAGTTCAATCCAGGACAGGGGCGATCAGCCCCAGCATTTT
>many|TRBD2|TRBV20-1|TRBJ2-7
CSASPLASYEQYF
TGCAGTGCTAGCCCACTAGCGAGCTACGAGCAGTACTTC
>many|TRBD1|TRBV24-1|TRBJ2-7
CATSDWTGHSYEQYF
TGTGCCACCAGTGACTGGACAGGCCATTCCTACGAGCAGTACTTC
>-|-|TRBV5-4|TRBJ2-1
CASRQGLNNNEQFF
TGTGCCAGCAGACAGGGACTGAACAACAATGAGCAGTTCTTC
>many|-|TRBV2|TRBJ2-5
CASSETYGLQETQYF
TGTGCCAGCAGTGAAACGTACGGACTCCAAGAGACCCAGTACTTC
>-|TRBD1|TRBV2|TRBJ1-5
CASYEGAVIGQPQHF
TGTGCCAGCTATGAGGGGGCGGTAATTGGTCAGCCCCAGCATTTT
>many|TRBD1|TRBV2|TRBJ1-5
CASSEALRQGLSKEKPQHF
TGTGCCAGCAGTGAAGCGTTAAGACAGGGCCTCTCGAAAGAAAAGCCCCAGCATTTT
>many|-|TRBV5-1|TRBJ1-1
CASSMGVVGTEAFF
TGCGCCAGCAGCATGGGGGTGGTGGGCACTGAAGCTTTCTTT
>many|TRBD1|TRBV3-1|TRBJ2-7
CASQFGQGSYEQYF
TGTGCCAGCCAGTTCGGACAGGGTTCCTACGAGCAGTACTTC
>many|-|TRBV24-1|TRBJ2-2
CATSDWGYPNTGELFF
TGTGCCACCAGTGATTGGGGCTACCCGAACACCGGGGAGCTGTTTTTT
>-|TRBD2|TRBV11-3|TRBJ2-1
CASSYTGTSGIYNEQFF
TGTGCCAGCAGCTATACCGGGACTAGCGGGATTTACAATGAGCAGTTCTTC